This entry describes one T cell receptor beta chain. The antigen is unknown. This sample was included in a study of shared clonotypes between healthy human individuals. Overall study results and limits: Expectations were that clonotype sharing among donors would be affected by sequencing depth. The small donor group covered limited genetic and exposure diversity.

This CDR3 is 15 amino acids long. Germline CDR1 is SNHLY and CDR2 is FYNNEI. Trimming stripped 6 bases from V and 6 bases from J, with 20 bases between. TCRdb's table, derived via immunoSEQ multiplex PCR, lists solely in-frame clones and lacks some. The sample has approximately 320,000 clones, around two thirds seen once. Healthy and HIV-negative, the adult donors had no recent acute infections or vaccinations. The chain links TRBV2 to TRBJ1-2; D is possibly TRBD1 (5 bases). The receptor comes from a man under 40 in good health. Material for sequencing was memory CD4+ T cells sorted from blood. The subset here: CD45RA-negative fraction. In nucleotides, the CDR3 is TGTGCCAGCAGCCGGGACCGCCCCCACGGGGATGGCTACACCTTC. It codes for CASSRDRPHGDGYTF.